This paragraph covers one TCR beta chain sequence. Generated by immunoSEQ multiplex PCR, the TCRdb table keeps only in-frame clones and is missing some. The table includes some 89,000 clones, about 89% detected once. This entry belongs to a study of control samples from healthy donors and cancer patients. Germline V gene lookup returns CDR1 KGHSH and CDR2 LQKENI. CDR3 length equals 14 residues. V was pared by 2 bases and J by 1 base, with 8 bases between. The specimen was blood. This receptor was obtained from a man aged 30 to 45 in good health. J is TRBJ1-1 and V is TRBV18; no definite D call. For the CDR3, the DNA is TGTGCCAGCTCACCAATGGCAGGGAACACTGAAGCTTTCTTT. Protein sequence: CASSPMAGNTEAFF.